A single sample gave rise to the 32 T cell receptor beta chains below, sequenced in a study of blood T cell repertoires in COVID-19 (dated by TCRdb to 2018 to 2021). Library preparation used the immunoSEQ multiplex PCR assay. The immuneACCESS repertoire file appears here via TCRdb, limited to in-frame rearrangements. These files lack a portion of the clones; in checked studies, under half of the deficit traces to unresolved V genes, and the cause of the others is not known. Present in this sample are some 300,000 clones, roughly 89% of which were seen just once. The ten top clones hold around 4.3% of the sample. Material: PBMCs or T cells enriched from blood (not recorded which). Every receptor here comes from a woman between 18 and 30 years old with acute COVID-19.

The chain carries TRBV29-1 and TRBJ1-5; D might be TRBD1 (5 bases). From germline, CDR1 is SQVTM and CDR2 ANQGSEA. CDR3 length: 13 amino acids. V gave up 1 base and J gave up 6 bases, with 10 bases separating them. The CDR3 protein is CSVEVQDGQPQHF. The CDR3 nucleotides read TGCAGCGTTGAAGTACAGGATGGTCAGCCCCAGCATTTT.

This clone was seen once. The V gene is TRBV10-3, the J gene TRBJ2-5, with a possible D match to TRBD2 (6 bases). V lost 2 bases and J 5 bases, leaving 12 bases between the germline ends. CDR3 length: 14 amino acids. CDR1 ENHRY and CDR2 SYGVKD come from the germline V gene. DNA of the CDR3: TGTGCCATCAGTGAGGTGGTGGGGAGGGAGACCCAGTACTTC. This gives the protein CAISEVVGRETQYF.

This chain uses TRBV6-5 with TRBJ2-2, with D tentatively TRBD2 (5 bases). CDR1 MNHEY and CDR2 SVGAGI come from the germline V gene. Trimming pared 8 bases from V and 6 bases from J, leaving 7 bases between. There are 11 residues in the CDR3. CDR3 sequence (DNA): TGTGCCAGCGCCGGGGCCGGGGAGCTGTTTTTT. Translated, it gives CASAGAGELFF.

The chain recombines TRBV6-5 with TRBJ1-1; D not resolved. CDR1 is MNHEY, CDR2 SVGAGI, per germline. The V gene lost 8 bases and the J gene lost 3 bases, with 7 bases spanning the gap. This CDR3 is built from 11 residues. The CDR3 DNA reads as TGTGCCAGCGGAGGCGACACTGAAGCTTTCTTT. Amino acid sequence: CASGGDTEAFF.

The chain combines TRBV10-3 with TRBJ1-1; 10 bases line up with TRBD1. V dropped 6 bases and J dropped 1; count of bases not matched to a gene: 2. The CDR3 has 14 amino acids. Germline V gives CDR1 ENHRY, CDR2 SYGVKD. The CDR3 region is CAIRGDRGNTEAFF. The DNA for the CDR3 is TGTGCCATCAGGGGGGACAGGGGGAACACTGAAGCTTTCTTT.

The chain couples TRBV7-3 to TRBJ2-5, with 7 bases identical to TRBD1. The J segment lost 0 bases and the V segment lost 5 bases, leaving 3 bases of the junction unmatched. Germline V CDR1 and CDR2: SGHTA, FQGTGA. The CDR3 totals 14 residues. CDR3 DNA sequence: TGTGCCAGCAGCGAACAGGGGAACCAAGAGACCCAGTACTTC. Translation gives CASSEQGNQETQYF.

This clone has just one count. J is TRBJ2-3 and V is TRBV29-1, with TRBD2 as a possible D gene (6 bases). Trimming cost V 4 bases and J 0 bases, with 8 bases left between them. The CDR3 covers 13 residues. Germline V CDR1 and CDR2: SQVTM, ANQGSEA. In nucleotides, the CDR3 is TGCAGCGTTGCGGGAGCTAGCACAGATACGCAGTATTTT. It yields the protein CSVAGASTDTQYF.

The chain links TRBV9 to TRBJ2-3, with D maybe TRBD1 (6 bases). The CDR3 extends over 16 amino acids. From germline, CDR1 is SGDLS and CDR2 YYNGEE. V lost 0 bases and J lost 1, with 12 bases in between. The CDR3 DNA sequence: TGTGCCAGCAGCGTAGGAGGACAGAGAGGCACAGATACGCAGTATTTT. Translating it yields CASSVGGQRGTDTQYF.

This clone appeared a single time. The V gene is TRBV28, the J gene TRBJ1-4; D remains unclear. V was shortened by 5 bases and J by 7 bases, with 14 bases between the two germline ends. Germline values: CDR1 MDHEN, CDR2 SYDVKM. The CDR3 has 14 residues. In DNA, the CDR3 is TGTGCCAGCAGTCCCACCTCCCGGTCTGAAAAACTGTTTTTT. It encodes CASSPTSRSEKLFF.

The rearrangement links TRBV3-1 (or the pseudogene TRBV3-2) to TRBJ2-7, with 12 nucleotides matching TRBD2. Germline CDR1 is LGHDT and CDR2 is YNNKEL (reference sequence). The V gene end was trimmed by 6 bases and the J gene end by 2 bases; junction bases not matched to a gene: 2. This CDR3 has 14 residues. The CDR3 loop reads CASSRTSGTYEQYF. The CDR3 DNA reads TGTGCCAGCAGTCGGACTAGCGGGACCTACGAGCAGTACTTC.

Details on this clone: Given the absence of the conserved phenylalanine or tryptophan at the CDR3 end, a read error is likely. The limits of the CDR3 on the DNA are not certain, so only TCRdb's listed CDR3 is given. The chain combines TRBV12-3 or TRBV12-4 with TRBJ1-2. The CDR3 length equals 13 residues, ends included. CDR3 region: CASSRPGTIGYTL.

The chain couples TRBV15 to TRBJ1-4, with D hard to call. V lost 7 bases and J lost 8, with 14 bases in between. CDR1 and CDR2 (germline): LNHNV, YYDKDF (reference sequence). The CDR3 consists of 13 residues. CDR3 sequence: CATKEDYEEKLFF. The CDR3, as DNA: TGTGCCACCAAAGAGGACTACGAGGAAAAACTGTTTTTT.

The CDR3 nucleotides read TGTGCCAGTGAATTGGACAGGGGCGGCGAAAAACTGTTTTTT. This encodes CASELDRGGEKLFF. This chain joins TRBV19 and TRBJ1-4; TRBD1 matches 9 bases. This CDR3 comprises 14 residues. Germline CDR1 reads LNHDA; CDR2 reads SQIVND (reference sequence). Trimming took 8 bases from V and 8 from J; bases not matched to a gene: 9.

This rearrangement joins TRBV6-1 to TRBJ2-3; D not resolved. The CDR3 totals 13 residues. CDR1 and CDR2 (germline): MNHNS, SASEGT. The ends were cut back, 1 base at V and 2 bases at J, with 4 bases in the middle. The CDR3 loop is CASSEGATDTQYF. CDR3 nucleotides: TGTGCCAGCAGTGAAGGGGCCACAGATACGCAGTATTTT.

The J gene is TRBJ1-2, the V gene TRBV12-5; maybe TRBD1 (5 bases). This CDR3 is built from 16 residues. V lost 3 bases to trimming and J lost 2 bases, with 16 bases between them. Germline CDR1 reads LGHNT; CDR2 reads FRNRAP. CDR3 region: CASGFAIRQGNYGYTF. CDR3 DNA: TGTGCTAGTGGTTTCGCTATACGCCAGGGCAACTATGGCTACACCTTC.

V gene TRBV7-9 combines with J gene TRBJ1-6; D unresolved. CDR1 SEHNR and CDR2 FQNEAQ come from the germline V gene (reference sequence). V lost 5 bases and J 7 bases, leaving 6 bases between the germline ends. There are 12 residues in the CDR3. CDR3 DNA: TGTGCCAGCAGCGGCAGAAATTCACCCCTCCACTTT. Its protein is CASSGRNSPLHF.

The chain has TRBV28 and TRBJ2-2, with 7 nucleotides matching TRBD1. Germline V lookup: CDR1 MDHEN, CDR2 SYDVKM. This CDR3 contains 13 residues. V shed 6 bases, J shed 8 bases, and the junction held 6 bases outside the gene matches. CDR3 sequence: CASSLTGAGELFF. The DNA of the CDR3 is TGTGCCAGCAGCCTTACAGGGGCAGGGGAGCTGTTTTTT.

This clone was seen just once. The rearrangement uses TRBV7-2 and TRBJ1-1; possible D gene TRBD1, 5 bases. V was cut by 2 bases and J by 6 bases, with 19 bases left in between. Germline CDR1 and CDR2: SGHTA and FQGNSA. The CDR3 sequence is 16 residues long. Written as DNA, the CDR3 is TGTGCCAGCAGCTTACGAGGGGAGGGGATACAGTCTGAAGCTTTCTTT. Its translation: CASSLRGEGIQSEAFF.

In the case of this clone: The same CDR3 can be traced to other DNA sequences in this sample. This chain joins TRBV5-8 and TRBJ1-5; D is unclear. V gave up 4 bases and J gave up 0 bases, with 5 bases separating them. This CDR3 spans 13 amino acids. CDR1 SGHTS and CDR2 YDEGEE come from the germline V gene. CDR3 residues: CASSPYSNQPQHF. CDR3 bases: TGTGCCAGCAGCCCCTATAGCAATCAGCCCCAGCATTTT.

The rearrangement links TRBV19 to TRBJ2-7, with unresolved D. The germline gives CDR1 LNHDA, CDR2 SQIVND (reference sequence). CDR3 length equals 13 residues. V lost 5 bases and J lost 2, with 10 bases in between. CDR3 region: CASSRRGTYEQYF. CDR3 DNA sequence: TGTGCCAGTAGTCGCCGCGGCACCTACGAGCAGTACTTC. Based on the CDR3 plus reference TRBV19 and TRBJ2-7, the full variable domain is DGGITQSPKYLFRKEGQNVTLSCEQNLNHDAMYWYRQDPGQGLRLIYYSQIVNDFQKGDIAEGYSVSREKKESFPLTVTSAQKNPTAFYLCASSRRGTYEQYFGPGTRLTVT.

The V gene is TRBV13, the J gene TRBJ1-4; D gene uncertain. Germline V gene sequence: CDR1 PRHDT, CDR2 FYEKMQ (reference sequence). With 0 bases removed from V and 2 bases from J, the gap between germline ends came to 7 bases. The CDR3 loop spans 15 amino acids. The CDR3 region has the DNA TGTGCCAGCAGCTTAGGGGAAGCGACTAATGAAAAACTGTTTTTT. This codes for CASSLGEATNEKLFF.

The genes are TRBV2 and TRBJ1-5; D is unclear. Trimming removed 4 bases at V and 0 bases at J, with 7 bases between. The germline V gene has CDR1 SNHLY and CDR2 FYNNEI. The CDR3 totals 14 residues. The CDR3 region is CASSGRDSNQPQHF. The DNA for the CDR3 is TGTGCCAGCAGTGGGAGAGATAGCAATCAGCCCCAGCATTTT.

V gene TRBV5-1 combines with J gene TRBJ1-2, with D possibly being TRBD1 (5 bases). Germline CDR1 is SGHRS and CDR2 is YFSETQ. Trimming stripped 4 bases from V and 7 bases from J, with 14 bases between. The CDR3 runs to 13 residues. CDR3 bases: TGCGCCAGCAGCCCCGACAGCGCCCTTGGCTACACCTTC. It specifies CASSPDSALGYTF.

The V and J genes are TRBV18 and TRBJ1-1; a possible D gene is TRBD1 (6 bases). V was cut by 10 bases and J by 4 bases, with 16 bases left in between. Germline V gene sequence: CDR1 KGHSH, CDR2 LQKENI. The CDR3 has 13 amino acids. CDR3: CATRRGSSTEAFF. CDR3 nucleotide sequence: TGTGCCACCCGTAGGGGGTCGAGCACTGAAGCTTTCTTT.

The CDR3 DNA reads TGTGCCAGCAGTTCCGTTGTCAGTGCTAATTCACCCCTCCACTTT. Translated: CASSSVVSANSPLHF. The J gene is TRBJ1-6, the V gene TRBV28, with D unclear. The germline V gene encodes CDR1 MDHEN and CDR2 SYDVKM. The CDR3 runs to 15 residues. Trimming cost V 4 bases and J 6 bases, with 13 bases left between them. Using reference TRBV28 and TRBJ1-6 for the parts outside the CDR3, the full variable domain is DVKVTQSSRYLVKRTGEKVFLECVQDMDHENMFWYRQDPGLGLRLIYFSYDVKMKEKGDIPEGYSVSREKKERFSLILESASTNQTSMYLCASSSVVSANSPLHFGNGTRLTVT.

This chain uses TRBV11-2 with TRBJ1-1; 8 bases line up with TRBD1. This CDR3 comprises 18 residues. Germline-derived CDR1 and CDR2 are SGHAT and FQNNGV. Trimming at V came to 3 bases and at J to 0 bases, leaving 12 bases not matched to a gene. The CDR3 here is CASSFVEIRTGLNTEAFF. The CDR3 DNA reads TGTGCCAGCAGCTTCGTCGAAATAAGGACAGGGCTGAACACTGAAGCTTTCTTT.

In its sample, this clone was seen a few times. The chain has TRBV19 and TRBJ2-6, with 7 bases aligning to TRBD2. Germline CDR1 LNHDA, CDR2 SQIVND (reference sequence). This CDR3 is built from 16 residues. The junction had 1 base not matched to a gene; V was cut back by 1 base and J by 1 base. This CDR3 is CASSIAGGSGANVLTF. CDR3 DNA sequence: TGTGCCAGTAGTATAGCGGGGGGATCTGGGGCCAACGTCCTGACTTTC.

The chain employs TRBV4-1 and TRBJ1-5; D not certain. V lost 0 bases, J lost 6 bases, and 12 bases lay in between. The CDR3 covers 15 residues. Germline lookup yields CDR1 MGHRA and CDR2 YSYEKL. CDR3 sequence reads: CASSQDRPGFQPQHF. CDR3 nucleotide sequence: TGCGCCAGCAGCCAAGATCGTCCAGGTTTTCAGCCCCAGCATTTT.

This sequence joins TRBV11-3 and TRBJ2-5; weak D call: TRBD2 (6 bases). V lost 1 base to trimming and J lost 4 bases, with 13 bases between them. This CDR3 has 15 amino acids. CDR1 and CDR2 (germline): SGHNT, YENEEA. The CDR3 DNA is TGTGCCAGCAGCTTAGGACGACTAGAGACAGAGACCCAGTACTTC. Translating it yields CASSLGRLETETQYF.

This sequence joins TRBV7-3 and TRBJ1-1; D is ambiguous. V gave up 1 base and J gave up 1 base, with 4 bases separating them. This CDR3 spans 13 amino acids. Germline CDR1 reads SGHTA; CDR2 reads FQGTGA. The DNA of the CDR3 is TGTGCCAGCAGCTTAAACGGGAACACTGAAGCTTTCTTT. Amino acid sequence: CASSLNGNTEAFF.

This rearrangement joins TRBV19 to TRBJ1-1; D is undetermined. The V and J ends lost 1 base and 1 base respectively, with 4 bases between them. The CDR3 has 13 amino acids. The germline CDR1 and CDR2 sequences are LNHDA and SQIVND (reference sequence). CDR3 region: CASSIGRNTEAFF. The CDR3 nucleotides are TGTGCCAGTAGTATAGGCAGGAACACTGAAGCTTTCTTT.

The chain employs TRBV28 and TRBJ1-5; 8 bases line up with TRBD1. CDR1 and CDR2 (germline): MDHEN, SYDVKM. J gave up 5 bases and V 6 bases, and 9 bases lay outside the gene matches. This CDR3 is built from 15 residues. CDR3 nucleotide sequence: TGTGCCAGCAGCACAGGACAGGGTCGGGATCAGCCCCAGCATTTT. It translates to CASSTGQGRDQPQHF.